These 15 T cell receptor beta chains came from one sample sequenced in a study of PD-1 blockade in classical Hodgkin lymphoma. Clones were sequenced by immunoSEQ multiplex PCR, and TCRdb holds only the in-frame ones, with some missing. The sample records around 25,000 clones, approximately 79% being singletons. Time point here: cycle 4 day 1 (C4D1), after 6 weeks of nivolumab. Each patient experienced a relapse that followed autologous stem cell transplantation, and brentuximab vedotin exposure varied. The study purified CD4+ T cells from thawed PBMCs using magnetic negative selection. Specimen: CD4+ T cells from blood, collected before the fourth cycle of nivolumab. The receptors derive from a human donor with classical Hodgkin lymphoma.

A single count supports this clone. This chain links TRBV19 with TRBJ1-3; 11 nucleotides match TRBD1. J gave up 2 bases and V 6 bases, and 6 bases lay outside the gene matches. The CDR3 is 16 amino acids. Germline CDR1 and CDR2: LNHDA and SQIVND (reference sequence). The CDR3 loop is CASRPEGQGAGNTIYF. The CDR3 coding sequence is TGTGCCAGTAGGCCGGAGGGACAGGGGGCTGGAAACACCATATATTTT.

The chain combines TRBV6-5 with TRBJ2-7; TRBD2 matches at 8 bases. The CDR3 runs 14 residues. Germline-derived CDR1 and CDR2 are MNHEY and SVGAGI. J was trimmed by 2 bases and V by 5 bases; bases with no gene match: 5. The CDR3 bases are TGTGCCAGCAGTAAGAGCGGGGGAACCTACGAGCAGTACTTC. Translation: CASSKSGGTYEQYF.

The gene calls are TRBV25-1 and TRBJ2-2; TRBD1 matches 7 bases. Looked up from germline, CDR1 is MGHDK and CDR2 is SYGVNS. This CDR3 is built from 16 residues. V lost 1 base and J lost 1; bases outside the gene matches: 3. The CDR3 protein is CASSEWRTGNTGELFF. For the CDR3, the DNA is TGTGCCAGCAGTGAATGGAGGACAGGGAACACCGGGGAGCTGTTTTTT.

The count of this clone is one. The CDR3 region has the DNA TGTGCCAGCAGCATCGGGACTAGCGGAAACACCGGGGAGCTGTTTTTT. As protein: CASSIGTSGNTGELFF. V gene TRBV9 combines with J gene TRBJ2-2; TRBD2 matches 11 bases. From germline, CDR1 is SGDLS and CDR2 YYNGEE. The CDR3 length is 16 residues. V was pared by 4 bases and J by 2 bases, with 4 bases of the junction left unmatched.

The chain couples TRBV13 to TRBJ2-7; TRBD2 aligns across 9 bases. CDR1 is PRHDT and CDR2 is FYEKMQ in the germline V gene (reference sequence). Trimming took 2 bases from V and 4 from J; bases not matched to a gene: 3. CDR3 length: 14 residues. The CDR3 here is CASSLRLAGYEQYF. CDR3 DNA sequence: TGTGCCAGCAGCTTAAGGCTAGCGGGGTACGAGCAGTACTTC.

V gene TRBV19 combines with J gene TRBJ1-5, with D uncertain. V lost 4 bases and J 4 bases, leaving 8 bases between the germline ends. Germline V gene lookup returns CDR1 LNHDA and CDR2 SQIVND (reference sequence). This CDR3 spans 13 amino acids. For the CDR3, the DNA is TGTGCCAGTAGTAATAGTAGAAATCAGCCCCAGCATTTT. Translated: CASSNSRNQPQHF. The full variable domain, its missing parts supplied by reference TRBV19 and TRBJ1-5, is DGGITQSPKYLFRKEGQNVTLSCEQNLNHDAMYWYRQDPGQGLRLIYYSQIVNDFQKGDIAEGYSVSREKKESFPLTVTSAQKNPTAFYLCASSNSRNQPQHFGDGTRLSIL.

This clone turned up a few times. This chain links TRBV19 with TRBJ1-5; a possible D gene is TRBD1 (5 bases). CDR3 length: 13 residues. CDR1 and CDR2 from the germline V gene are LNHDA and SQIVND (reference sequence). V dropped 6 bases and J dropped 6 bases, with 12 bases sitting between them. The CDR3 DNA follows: TGTGCCAGTAGCGTACAGGTTTTTCAGCCCCAGCATTTT. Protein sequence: CASSVQVFQPQHF.

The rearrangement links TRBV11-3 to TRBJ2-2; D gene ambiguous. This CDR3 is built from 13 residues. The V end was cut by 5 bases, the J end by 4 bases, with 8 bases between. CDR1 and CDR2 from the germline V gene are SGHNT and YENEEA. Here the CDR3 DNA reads TGTGCCAGCAGCCCGTTCGCCACCGGGGAGCTGTTTTTT. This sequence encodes CASSPFATGELFF.

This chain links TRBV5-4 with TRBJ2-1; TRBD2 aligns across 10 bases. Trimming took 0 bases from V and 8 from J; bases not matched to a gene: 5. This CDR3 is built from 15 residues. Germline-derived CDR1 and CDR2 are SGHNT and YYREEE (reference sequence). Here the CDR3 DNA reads TGTGCCAGCAGCTTGGGGAGCGGGGGGGCCCATGAGCAGTTCTTC. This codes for CASSLGSGGAHEQFF. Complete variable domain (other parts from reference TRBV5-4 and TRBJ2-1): ETGVTQSPTHLIKTRGQQVTLRCSSQSGHNTVSWYQQALGQGPQFIFQYYREEENGRGNFPPRFSGLQFPNYSSELNVNALELDDSALYLCASSLGSGGAHEQFFGPGTRLTVL.

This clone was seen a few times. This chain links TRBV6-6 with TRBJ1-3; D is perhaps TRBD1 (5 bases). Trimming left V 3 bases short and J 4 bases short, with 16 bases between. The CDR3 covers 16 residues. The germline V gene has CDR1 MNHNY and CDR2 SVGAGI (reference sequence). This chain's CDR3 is CASSYYGGDQGNTIYF. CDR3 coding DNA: TGTGCCAGCAGTTATTATGGGGGAGATCAGGGAAACACCATATATTTT.

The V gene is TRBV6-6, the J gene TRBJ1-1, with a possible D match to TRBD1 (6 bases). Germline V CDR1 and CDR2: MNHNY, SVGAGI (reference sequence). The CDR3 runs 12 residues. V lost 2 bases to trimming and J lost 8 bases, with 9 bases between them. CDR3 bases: TGTGCCAGCAGTTACCTAGACAGGGAAGCTTTCTTT. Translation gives CASSYLDREAFF.

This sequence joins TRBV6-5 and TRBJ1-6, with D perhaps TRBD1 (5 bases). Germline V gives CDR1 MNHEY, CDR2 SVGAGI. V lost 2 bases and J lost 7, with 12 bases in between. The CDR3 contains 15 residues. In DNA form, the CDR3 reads TGTGCCAGCAGTTACCGGAGTGGGGGGAATTCACCCCTCCACTTT. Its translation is CASSYRSGGNSPLHF.

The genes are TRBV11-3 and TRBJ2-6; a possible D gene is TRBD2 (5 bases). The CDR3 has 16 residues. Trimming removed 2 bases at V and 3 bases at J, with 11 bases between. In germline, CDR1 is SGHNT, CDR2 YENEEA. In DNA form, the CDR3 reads TGTGCCAGCAGCTTAAGAGAGGGTGGTGGGGCCAACGTCCTGACTTTC. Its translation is CASSLREGGGANVLTF.

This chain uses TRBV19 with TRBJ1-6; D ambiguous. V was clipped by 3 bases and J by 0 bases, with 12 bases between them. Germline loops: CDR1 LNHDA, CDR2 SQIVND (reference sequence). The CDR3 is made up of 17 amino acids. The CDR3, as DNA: TGTGCCAGTAGTATGAGGACCGCGCACTCCTATAATTCACCCCTCCACTTT. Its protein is CASSMRTAHSYNSPLHF. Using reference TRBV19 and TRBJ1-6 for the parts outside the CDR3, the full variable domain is DGGITQSPKYLFRKEGQNVTLSCEQNLNHDAMYWYRQDPGQGLRLIYYSQIVNDFQKGDIAEGYSVSREKKESFPLTVTSAQKNPTAFYLCASSMRTAHSYNSPLHFGNGTRLTVT.

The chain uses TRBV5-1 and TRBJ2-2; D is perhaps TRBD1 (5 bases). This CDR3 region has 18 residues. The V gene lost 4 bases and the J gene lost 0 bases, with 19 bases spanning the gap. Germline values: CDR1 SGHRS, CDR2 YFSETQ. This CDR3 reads CASSQQLPSTANTGELFF. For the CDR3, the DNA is TGCGCCAGCAGCCAGCAACTTCCTTCGACAGCGAACACCGGGGAGCTGTTTTTT.